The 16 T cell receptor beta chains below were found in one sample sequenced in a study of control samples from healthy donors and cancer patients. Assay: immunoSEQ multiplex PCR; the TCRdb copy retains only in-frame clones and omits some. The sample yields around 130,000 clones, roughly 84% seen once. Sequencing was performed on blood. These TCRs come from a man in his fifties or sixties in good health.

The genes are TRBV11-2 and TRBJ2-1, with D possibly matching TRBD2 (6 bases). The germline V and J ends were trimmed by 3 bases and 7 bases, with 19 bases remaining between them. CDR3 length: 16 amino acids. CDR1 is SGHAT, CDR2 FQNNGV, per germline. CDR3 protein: CASSFPYRLGGNEQFF. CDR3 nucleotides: TGTGCCAGCAGCTTTCCTTATCGCCTGGGGGGAAATGAGCAGTTCTTC. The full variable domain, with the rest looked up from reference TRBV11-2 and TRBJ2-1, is EAGVAQSPRYKIIEKRQSVAFWCNPISGHATLYWYQQILGQGPKLLIQFQNNGVVDDSQLPKDRFSAERLKGVDSTLKIQPAKLEDSAVYLCASSFPYRLGGNEQFFGPGTRLTVL.

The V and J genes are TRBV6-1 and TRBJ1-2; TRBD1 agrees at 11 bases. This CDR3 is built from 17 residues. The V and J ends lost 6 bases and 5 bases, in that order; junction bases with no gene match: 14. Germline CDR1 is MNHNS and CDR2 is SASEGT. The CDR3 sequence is CASSEKTWTGGWYGYTF. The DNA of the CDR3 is TGTGCCAGCAGCGAAAAGACATGGACAGGGGGCTGGTATGGCTACACCTTC.

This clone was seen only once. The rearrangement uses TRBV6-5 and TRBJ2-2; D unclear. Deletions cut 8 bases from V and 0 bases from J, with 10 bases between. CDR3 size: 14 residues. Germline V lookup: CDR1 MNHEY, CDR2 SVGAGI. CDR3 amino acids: CASGLQPNTGELFF. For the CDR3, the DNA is TGTGCCAGCGGCTTACAGCCGAACACCGGGGAGCTGTTTTTT.

The CDR3, as DNA: TGTGCCAGCAGTTACTCGGGCAGCAATCAGCCCCAGCATTTT. Translating it yields CASSYSGSNQPQHF. The chain is built from TRBV6-5 and TRBJ1-5; D is unresolved. The V end was cut by 0 bases, the J end by 1 base, with 4 bases between. CDR1 is MNHEY, CDR2 SVGAGI, per germline. CDR3 length equals 14 residues.

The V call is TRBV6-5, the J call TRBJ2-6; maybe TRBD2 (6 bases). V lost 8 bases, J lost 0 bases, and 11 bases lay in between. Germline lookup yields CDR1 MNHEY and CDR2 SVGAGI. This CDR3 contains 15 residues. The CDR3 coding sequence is TGTGCCAGCGCGATGGGGGGCTCTGGGGCCAACGTCCTGACTTTC. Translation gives CASAMGGSGANVLTF.

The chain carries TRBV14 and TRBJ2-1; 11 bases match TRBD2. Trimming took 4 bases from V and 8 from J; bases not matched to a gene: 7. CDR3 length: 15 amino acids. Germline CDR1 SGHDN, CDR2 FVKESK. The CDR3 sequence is CASSLFSGGDYEQFF. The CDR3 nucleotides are TGTGCCAGCAGCCTCTTTAGCGGGGGGGATTATGAGCAGTTCTTC.

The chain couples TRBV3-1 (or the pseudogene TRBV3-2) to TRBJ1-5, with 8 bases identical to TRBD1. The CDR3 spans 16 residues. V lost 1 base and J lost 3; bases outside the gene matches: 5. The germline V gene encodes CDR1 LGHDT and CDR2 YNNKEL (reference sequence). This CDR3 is CASSQGQGTPNQPQHF. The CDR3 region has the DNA TGTGCCAGCAGCCAAGGACAGGGGACACCCAATCAGCCCCAGCATTTT.

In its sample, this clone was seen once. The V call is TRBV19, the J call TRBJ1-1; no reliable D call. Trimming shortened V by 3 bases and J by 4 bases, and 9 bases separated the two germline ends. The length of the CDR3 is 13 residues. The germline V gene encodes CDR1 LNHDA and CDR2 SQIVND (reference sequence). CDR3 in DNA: TGTGCCAGTAGTATCGGGCAGAGCACTGAAGCTTTCTTT. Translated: CASSIGQSTEAFF.

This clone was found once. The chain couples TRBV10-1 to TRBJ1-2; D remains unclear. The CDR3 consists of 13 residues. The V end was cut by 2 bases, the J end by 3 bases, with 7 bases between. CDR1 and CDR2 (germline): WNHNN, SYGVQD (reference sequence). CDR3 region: CASSEGLYYGYTF. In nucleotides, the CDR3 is TGCGCCAGCAGTGAGGGCCTCTACTATGGCTACACCTTC.

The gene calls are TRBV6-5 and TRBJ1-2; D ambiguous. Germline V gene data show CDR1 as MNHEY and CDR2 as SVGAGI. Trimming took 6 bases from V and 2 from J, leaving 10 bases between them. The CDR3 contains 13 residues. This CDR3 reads CASRRSGNYGYTF. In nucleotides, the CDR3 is TGTGCCAGCAGGCGGAGTGGGAACTATGGCTACACCTTC.

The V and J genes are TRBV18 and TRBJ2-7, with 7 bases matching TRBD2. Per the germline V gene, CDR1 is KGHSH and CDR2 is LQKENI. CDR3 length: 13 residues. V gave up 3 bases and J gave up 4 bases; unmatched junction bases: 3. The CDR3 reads CASSPGLHYEQYF. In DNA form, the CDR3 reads TGTGCCAGCTCACCGGGACTACATTACGAGCAGTACTTC.

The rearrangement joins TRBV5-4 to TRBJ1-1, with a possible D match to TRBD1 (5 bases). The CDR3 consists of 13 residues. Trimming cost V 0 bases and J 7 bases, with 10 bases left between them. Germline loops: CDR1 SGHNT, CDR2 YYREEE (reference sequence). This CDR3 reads CASSLGGVYEAFF. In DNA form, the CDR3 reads TGTGCCAGCAGCTTGGGAGGGGTCTATGAAGCTTTCTTT.

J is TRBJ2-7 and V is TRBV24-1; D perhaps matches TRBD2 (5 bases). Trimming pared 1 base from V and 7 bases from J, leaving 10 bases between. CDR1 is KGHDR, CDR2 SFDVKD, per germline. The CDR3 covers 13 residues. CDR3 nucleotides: TGTGCCACCAGTGATTTCCGGGGTCAGGAGCAGTACTTC. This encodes CATSDFRGQEQYF.

CDR3 amino acids: CATSRDQGTVIQPQHF. In nucleotides, the CDR3 is TGTGCCACCAGCAGAGATCAGGGGACCGTGATTCAGCCCCAGCATTTT. The rearrangement joins TRBV15 to TRBJ1-5, with D possibly matching TRBD1 (6 bases). This CDR3 is built from 16 residues. Germline V CDR1 and CDR2: LNHNV, YYDKDF (reference sequence). Trimming removed 0 bases at V and 6 bases at J, with 15 bases between.

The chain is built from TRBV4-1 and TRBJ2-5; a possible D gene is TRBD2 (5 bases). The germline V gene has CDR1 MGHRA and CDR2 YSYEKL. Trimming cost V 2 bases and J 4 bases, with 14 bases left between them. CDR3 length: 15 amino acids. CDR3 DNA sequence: TGCGCCAGCAGCCAAAAGACGGGGAGCCGAGAGACCCAGTACTTC. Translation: CASSQKTGSRETQYF.

CDR3 region: CASKKDITNEKLFF. CDR3 coding DNA: TGTGCCAGTAAGAAGGACATAACTAATGAAAAACTGTTTTTT. This chain links TRBV2 with TRBJ1-4; a weak D match, TRBD1 (5 bases). The ends were cut back, 9 bases at V and 1 base at J, with 12 bases in the middle. Germline CDR1 reads SNHLY; CDR2 reads FYNNEI. CDR3 size: 14 residues.